This T cell receptor beta chain was observed in a study of post-analysis software for immune sequencing data. General study results and limits: Patients carried roughly five TRBV segments more frequently than controls did, and TRBV5-6, TRBV5-1 and TRBV20-1 were among them.

Unique molecular identifiers were built into the TCR beta cDNA libraries. TCRdb re-called the PCR reads through MiXCR, storing one row per CDR3 protein. Found here are some 240,000 distinct CDR3 sequences, 30% to 45% of them singletons; the top ten hold 4% to 5.5%. V lost 1 base and J lost 7, with 11 bases in between. The CDR3 sequence is 15 residues long. In germline, CDR1 is SGHTA, CDR2 FQGTGA. This clonotype came up a few times. The antigen is not known. Given a much more abundant clone one base away, this may be a read error. Sequenced: blood. The genes are TRBV7-3 and TRBJ1-6, with no clear D. The receptor was isolated from a girl between 10 and 17 years old with multiple sclerosis. In DNA form, the CDR3 reads TGTGCCAGCAGCTTAAACGGACGGCGAAATTCACCCCTCCACTTT. Its protein is CASSLNGRRNSPLHF. The full variable domain, in which reference TRBV7-3 and TRBJ1-6 provide the parts outside the CDR3, is GAGVSQTPSNKVTEKGKYVELRCDPISGHTALYWYRQSLGQGPEFLIYFQGTGAADDSGLPNDRFFAVRPEGSVSTLKIQRTERGDSAVYLCASSLNGRRNSPLHFGNGTRLTVT.